The rows below give T cell receptor beta chains drawn from one sample of a study of blood T cells in healthy people across ages. MiXCR, applied by TCRdb to the 5' RACE reads, yields one record per CDR3 protein. The sample includes 550,000 to 800,000 distinct CDR3 sequences, roughly 21% of them seen just once. The sample comprised blood. The receptors were sampled from a man between 65 and 85 years old in good health. Each CDR3 is given with its conserved first and last residue. D genes are given only for firm matches. Some rows have no size entry. The others give once, few or many, or a class for an expanded clone.

J | V | size | D | DNA | CDR3
TRBJ2-2 | TRBV6-1 | few | NA | TGTGCCAGCAGGGAGGGGGTCGACACCGGGGAGCTGTTTTTT | CASREGVDTGELFF
TRBJ2-7 | TRBV29-1 | few | NA | TGCAGCGGAGCCGAAAACTCCTACGAGCAGTACTTC | CSGAENSYEQYF
TRBJ2-1 | TRBV3-1 | NA | TRBD2 | TGTACCAGCAGCCAAGACAAGGCTAGCGGGAGCAATGAGCAGTTCTTC | CTSSQDKASGSNEQFF
TRBJ1-5 | TRBV19 | few | NA | TGTGCCAGTACCAGGGACCTAGGAAATCAGCCCCAGCATTTT | CASTRDLGNQPQHF
TRBJ2-4 | TRBV4-1 | NA | NA | TGCGCCAGCAGCCAAGAGATAGGAAACATTCAGTACTTC | CASSQEIGNIQYF
TRBJ2-5 | TRBV6-5 | NA | NA | TGTGCCAGCAGTTACGGGGCGGACTCCCAAGAGACCCAGTACTTC | CASSYGADSQETQYF
TRBJ2-4 | TRBV6-5 | NA | TRBD2 | TGTGCCAGCAATTCCGGGGGGGAGGTAGCCAAAAACATTCAGTACTTC | CASNSGGEVAKNIQYF
TRBJ1-5 | TRBV5-5 | NA | TRBD1 | TGTGCCAGCAGCACCTCGGGACAGTTAAATCAGCCCCAGCATTTT | CASSTSGQLNQPQHF
TRBJ2-1 | TRBV21-1 | NA | NA | TGTGCCAGCAGCAACGGGACGCTAGCGGGAGTGAAGCCCTACAATGAGCAGTTCTTC | CASSNGTLAGVKPYNEQFF
TRBJ2-4 | TRBV5-6 | NA | TRBD2 | TGTGCCAGCAGCTCAAAGACTAGCGGGAGGAGTTTGGGCAAAAACATTCAGTACTTC | CASSSKTSGRSLGKNIQYF
TRBJ2-4 | TRBV28 | NA | NA | TGTGCCAGCACTACCCTAGGAGGGGATGTCAAAAACATTCAGTACTTC | CASTTLGGDVKNIQYF
TRBJ1-2 | TRBV20-1 | NA | NA | TGCAGTGCTAGGAGATCCTATGGCTACACCTTC | CSARRSYGYTF
TRBJ2-7 | TRBV5-8 | few | NA | TGTGCCAGCAGCAACAACGGACAGCAAATCGAGCAGTACTTC | CASSNNGQQIEQYF
TRBJ2-7 | TRBV4-3 | NA | NA | TGCGCCAGCAGCCAAGGGCCCAGCGGGTTCTACGAGCAGTACTTC | CASSQGPSGFYEQYF
TRBJ2-3 | TRBV5-1 | NA | NA | TGCGCCAGCAGCTCGGAGCATCTCACAGATACGCAGTATTTT | CASSSEHLTDTQYF
TRBJ2-5 | TRBV29-1 | few | TRBD1 | TGCAGCGTTGAAGATCCGGACAGGGGGATTCGCCAAGAGACCCAGTACTTC | CSVEDPDRGIRQETQYF
TRBJ1-1 | TRBV19 | few | TRBD1 | TGTGCCAGTAGTATTTCTGGACAGGGGGCCACTGAAGCTTTCTTT | CASSISGQGATEAFF
TRBJ2-7 | TRBV30 | NA | NA | TGTGCCTGGAGTGTGGACAGCAACTACGAGCAGTACTTC | CAWSVDSNYEQYF
TRBJ1-5 | TRBV4-1 | NA | NA | TGCGCCAGCAGCCAAGGTCTTAGCAATCAGCCCCAGCATTTT | CASSQGLSNQPQHF
TRBJ1-1 | TRBV3-1 | few | NA | TGTGCCAGCAGCCAAGGGTCCGGGAGGAACACTGAAGCTTTCTTT | CASSQGSGRNTEAFF
TRBJ2-7 | TRBV28 | NA | TRBD2 | TGTGCCAGCAGGCTCCCGGGACTAACCTACGAGCAGTACTTC | CASRLPGLTYEQYF
TRBJ2-5 | TRBV6-2/TRBV6-3 | NA | NA | TGTGCCAGCAGCAACAGGGCGCTCCAAGAGACCCAGTACTTC | CASSNRALQETQYF
TRBJ2-3 | TRBV20-1 | many | NA | TGCAGTGCTAGAGGGGGGTTCACAGATACGCAGTATTTT | CSARGGFTDTQYF
TRBJ2-2 | TRBV18 | few | NA | TGTGCCAGCTCACCCAGCCGGGCGCGGAACACCGGGGAGCTGTTTTTT | CASSPSRARNTGELFF
TRBJ2-1 | TRBV20-1 | few | TRBD2 | TGCAGTGCCATCGCAACTAGCGGGGAAACTGGGCAGTTCTTC | CSAIATSGETGQFF
TRBJ2-5 | TRBV11-2 | NA | NA | TGTGCCAGCAGTCAGGGGGTAGGAGGGCAAGAGACCCAGTACTTC | CASSQGVGGQETQYF
TRBJ2-6 | TRBV14 | NA | TRBD1 | TGTGCCAGCAGCCCGGACAGGGGTACGTCTGGGGCCAACGTCCTGACTTTC | CASSPDRGTSGANVLTF
TRBJ2-1 | TRBV18 | NA | TRBD2 | TGTGCCAGCTCATCCTTAGCGGGAACCTCCTACAATGAGCAGCTCTTC | CASSSLAGTSYNEQLF
TRBJ1-2 | TRBV29-1 | few | NA | TGCAGCGTTGAAGCGACCCCGTCGGTTGACTATGGCTACACCTTC | CSVEATPSVDYGYTF